This entry lists 31 T cell receptor beta chains sequenced from one sample in a study of T cell repertoires in cytomegalovirus infection. MiXCR, applied by TCRdb to the reads, yields one record per CDR3 protein. The table has about 440,000 distinct CDR3 sequences, under 40% seen once. The sequenced material came from PBMCs. The receptor set was obtained from a human donor in good health (CMV status not recorded). Some clones in this sample may be carry-over from other donors' samples.

Regarding this clonotype: One junction end disagrees with the germline gene, perhaps due to a read error. V usage is TRBV7-6 and J usage is TRBJ2-5; weak D call: TRBD2 (6 bases). CDR3 length: 13 amino acids. Looked up from germline, CDR1 is SGHVS and CDR2 is FNYEAQ. Written as DNA, the CDR3 is TGTGCCAGCAGCCCGGGGGACCAAGATACCCAGTACTTC. It encodes CASSPGDQDTQYF.

This clonotype was detected a few times. The chain employs TRBV28 and TRBJ1-5; the D is unclear. CDR3 length equals 15 residues. Looked up from germline, CDR1 is MDHEN and CDR2 is SYDVKM. Trimming removed 4 bases from V and 6 bases from J, with 16 bases in between. This CDR3 is CASSSLMFETQPQHF. In DNA form, the CDR3 reads TGTGCCAGCAGTTCATTGATGTTTGAGACTCAGCCCCAGCATTTT.

This clonotype was seen only a few times. The chain is built from TRBV10-2 and TRBJ1-1; D possibly corresponds to TRBD1 (5 bases). The CDR3 loop spans 14 amino acids. Trimming pared 8 bases from V and 7 bases from J, leaving 20 bases between. Germline CDR1 and CDR2: WSHSY and SAAADI. CDR3 nucleotide sequence: TGCGCCAGCGGACCGGGGGAATGGGAAAGTGAAGCTTTCTTT. Translation: CASGPGEWESEAFF.

This clonotype showed up just a few times. This chain connects TRBV7-9 to TRBJ1-1; 9 bases fit TRBD1. This CDR3 spans 17 amino acids. The J segment lost 5 bases and the V segment lost 5 bases, leaving 15 bases of the junction unmatched. CDR1 and CDR2 (germline): SEHNR, FQNEAQ (reference sequence). CDR3 bases: TGTGCCAGCAGCCCCCACCCCGGGACAGGGAGAAGTACTGAAGCTTTCTTT. Translating gives CASSPHPGTGRSTEAFF.

The J gene is TRBJ2-3, the V gene TRBV9; D possibly corresponds to TRBD2 (5 bases). Germline values: CDR1 SGDLS, CDR2 YYNGEE. The V end lost 1 base, the J end lost 1 base, and 10 bases lay between the germline ends. CDR3 size: 15 residues. CDR3 coding DNA: TGTGCCAGCAGCGTAAAAGCCGGGGGCACAGATACGCAGTATTTT. Its translation is CASSVKAGGTDTQYF.

In regard to this clonotype: One end of the junction is discordant with germline, which a read error may explain. The chain employs TRBV20-1 and TRBJ2-2; D is undetermined. Germline assignment: CDR1 DFQATT and CDR2 SNEGSKA (reference sequence). The CDR3 is made up of 13 amino acids. The CDR3 here is CSARAIVSGELFF. The CDR3 DNA follows: TGCAGTGCCAGAGCGATCGTGTCCGGGGAGCTGTTTTTT.

The V gene is TRBV19, the J gene TRBJ1-4, with 9 bases that match TRBD1. V lost 5 bases to trimming and J lost 0 bases; unmatched junction nucleotides: 10. Germline V lookup: CDR1 LNHDA, CDR2 SQIVND (reference sequence). CDR3 length: 18 amino acids. CDR3 nucleotide sequence: TGTGCCAGTAGTCAAGGACAGGGGAAGAAGGCAACTAATGAAAAACTGTTTTTT. Translated, it gives CASSQGQGKKATNEKLFF.

Comment on this clonotype: Germline and junction disagree at one end, which may indicate a read error. The chain recombines TRBV13 with TRBJ1-1; D uncertain. Germline-derived CDR1 and CDR2 are PRHDT and FYEKMQ (reference sequence). The CDR3 consists of 14 residues. The CDR3 region is CARSLGRGNTEAFF. The CDR3 nucleotides are TGTGCCAGAAGCCTCGGCAGAGGGAACACGGAAGCTTTCTTT.

Ten or more counts support this clonotype. The chain couples TRBV7-8 to TRBJ2-1; 14 positions agree with TRBD2. Germline values: CDR1 SGHVS, CDR2 FQNEAQ. V lost 4 bases and J lost 0; bases outside the gene matches: 11. The CDR3 sequence is 20 residues long. The CDR3: CASSYPGTSGGGTSYNEQFF. In DNA form, the CDR3 reads TGTGCCAGCAGCTACCCCGGGACTAGCGGGGGCGGTACCTCCTACAATGAGCAGTTCTTC.

This clonotype occurred a few times. The V gene is TRBV7-9, the J gene TRBJ1-6, with D perhaps TRBD1 (5 bases). V lost 1 base, J lost 9 bases, and 13 bases lay in between. The germline V gene encodes CDR1 SEHNR and CDR2 FQNEAQ (reference sequence). The CDR3 totals 15 residues. The CDR3 is CASSLGSGGGSPLHF. As DNA, the CDR3 is TGTGCCAGCAGCTTAGGCAGTGGGGGGGGTTCACCCCTCCACTTT.

This clonotype was seen repeatedly, ten times or more. The chain is built from TRBV6-1 and TRBJ2-5, with a possible D match to TRBD1 (5 bases). The CDR3 runs to 13 residues. V shed 7 bases and J shed 1 base, with 10 bases lying between them. CDR1 and CDR2 (germline): MNHNS, SASEGT. In DNA form, the CDR3 reads TGTGCCAGCAACTCAGGGCGCCAAGAGACCCAGTACTTC. It encodes CASNSGRQETQYF.

The count of this clonotype is one. A read error is possible here, since a much larger clone lies one base away. The conserved phenylalanine or tryptophan is not found at the CDR3 terminus, so this likely reflects a read error. The chain employs TRBV7-6 and TRBJ1-4; 7 nucleotides match TRBD1. Trimming took 4 bases from V and 8 from J; bases not matched to a gene: 7. The germline V gene encodes CDR1 SGHVS and CDR2 FNYEAQ. The CDR3 contains 14 residues. The CDR3 bases are TGTGCCAGCAGCTCGCCAGGGGGATTGGAAAAACTGTTTTCT. It encodes CASSSPGGLEKLFS.

This clonotype was seen a few times. This sequence may be a read error, since a much larger clone differs from it by one base. The rearrangement links TRBV11-2 to TRBJ2-1; TRBD2 matches at 13 bases. This CDR3 contains 15 residues. Germline CDR1 and CDR2: SGHAT and FQNNGV. In DNA form, the CDR3 reads TGTGCCAGCAGCTTCACTAGCGGGGGGGCCAATGAGCAGTTATTC. This translates into CASSFTSGGANEQLF.

This chain links TRBV7-6 with TRBJ1-4; D might be TRBD1 (5 bases). V was cut by 5 bases and J by 10 bases, with 20 bases left in between. CDR3 size: 15 residues. Germline-derived CDR1 and CDR2 are SGHVS and FNYEAQ. CDR3 sequence: CASSLGAAAGGKLFF. DNA of the CDR3: TGTGCCAGCAGCCTTGGGGCGGCCGCGGGGGGAAAACTGTTTTTT.

As to this clonotype: This could be a read error, since a much larger clone is one nucleotide away. The gene calls are TRBV7-2 and TRBJ1-1, with D tentatively TRBD1 (5 bases). The CDR3 totals 14 residues. Germline values: CDR1 SGHTA, CDR2 FQGNSA. CDR3 DNA: TGTGCCCGCAGTTACGGACAATTCATAACTGAAGCTTTCTTT. Amino acid sequence: CARSYGQFITEAFF.

This clonotype was seen at least ten times. The chain joins TRBV7-8 to TRBJ1-4; D is unclear. Germline assignment: CDR1 SGHVS and CDR2 FQNEAQ. V was trimmed by 2 bases and J by 1 base, leaving 5 bases between them. The CDR3 runs to 14 residues. DNA of the CDR3: TGTGCCAGCAGCTTACATGGAACTAATGAAAAACTGTTTTTT. It translates to CASSLHGTNEKLFF.

The CDR3: CASSIRGGRQLPDTQYF. The CDR3 nucleotides read TGTGCCAGTAGTATACGCGGGGGAAGACAGCTCCCAGATACGCAGTATTTT. V and J are TRBV19 and TRBJ2-3; 7 bases fit TRBD2. The CDR3 length is 17 residues. Trimming removed 2 bases from V and 4 bases from J; junction bases left unmatched: 12. The germline V gene has CDR1 LNHDA and CDR2 SQIVND (reference sequence).

Comment on this clonotype: The junction departs from germline at one end; a sequencing error may be responsible. The chain joins TRBV27 to TRBJ2-1; D is unresolved. Germline loops: CDR1 MNHEY, CDR2 SMNVEV (reference sequence). CDR3 length: 17 amino acids. The CDR3 is CASSLSGLLRSYNEPFF. The DNA of the CDR3 is TGTGCCAGCAGTTTATCGGGCCTCCTCCGCTCCTACAATGAGCCGTTCTTC.

This clonotype occurred many times. This chain uses TRBV12-3 or TRBV12-4 with TRBJ2-1, with 8 nucleotides matching TRBD1. The CDR3 consists of 15 residues. Losses at the gene ends were 6 bases for V and 8 bases for J; bases not matched to a gene: 12. CDR3 nucleotides: TGTGCCAGCAGCCAAACCGACAGGGGAGAGGATGAGCAGTTCTTC. Its translation is CASSQTDRGEDEQFF.

CDR3 bases: TGTGCCAGCAGTGGTTACAGGGACCAAGAGACCCAGTACTTC. This encodes CASSGYRDQETQYF. The V call is TRBV2, the J call TRBJ2-5; a weak D match, TRBD1 (6 bases). The CDR3 consists of 14 residues. The V and J ends lost 4 bases and 0 bases respectively, with 9 bases between them. Germline CDR1 reads SNHLY; CDR2 reads FYNNEI.

About this clonotype itself: A much larger clone lies a single base off, so this may be a read error. The V and J genes are TRBV11-3 and TRBJ2-5; TRBD1 aligns across 7 bases. This CDR3 is 12 amino acids long. From germline, CDR1 is SGHNT and CDR2 YENEEA. Germline trimming cut 5 bases from V and 3 bases from J; bases unmatched to any gene: 0. Written as DNA, the CDR3 is TGTGCCAGCAGCCAGGGGGAAGAGACCCAGTACTTC. It yields the protein CASSQGEETQYF.

In this sample, this clonotype turned up once. Being one base from a much bigger clone, this may be a read error. The chain has TRBV12-3 or TRBV12-4 and TRBJ2-1, with D possibly matching TRBD2 (6 bases). Trimming took 3 bases from V and 2 from J, leaving 14 bases between them. The CDR3 is made up of 16 amino acids. The CDR3 DNA reads TGTGCCAGCAGTTTTCGTGGGGACTTAACCTACAATGAGCAGTTCTTC. Protein sequence: CASSFRGDLTYNEQFF.

This clonotype has only a few counts. V and J are TRBV6-2 or TRBV6-3 and TRBJ2-6; 7 nucleotides agree with TRBD2. V lost 2 bases to trimming and J lost 0 bases; unmatched junction nucleotides: 1. This CDR3 contains 16 residues. Germline CDR1 MNHEY, CDR2 SVGEGT. The DNA of the CDR3 is TGTGCCAGCAGTTACCGCGGGAGCTCTGGGGCCAACGTCCTGACTTTC. Translating gives CASSYRGSSGANVLTF.

Regarding this clonotype: Lacking the conserved final phenylalanine or tryptophan, this CDR3 likely reflects a read error. The DNA is left out, because the CDR3 cannot be placed on it with certainty; the CDR3 is given as TCRdb lists it. V gene TRBV28 combines with J gene TRBJ2-5; the DNA was not used to check the table's D call, TRBD1. Inclusive of both ends, the CDR3 amounts to 15 amino acids. Germline V gives CDR1 MDHEN, CDR2 SYDVKM. The CDR3 is CASRDGTGHEETPYC.

This clonotype was observed at least ten times. This sequence joins TRBV7-9 and TRBJ1-1, with D tentatively TRBD1 (5 bases). The CDR3 runs to 16 residues. V lost 2 bases and J lost 1, with 14 bases in between. Germline assignment: CDR1 SEHNR and CDR2 FQNEAQ (reference sequence). CDR3 loop: CASSLTVTQGNTEAFF. The CDR3 DNA is TGTGCCAGCAGCTTAACCGTGACCCAGGGGAACACTGAAGCTTTCTTT.

The CDR3 DNA reads TGCGCCAGCAGCCAAGATGTGACTAGCGGGGGCCCAACCTACGAGCAGTACTTC. This translates into CASSQDVTSGGPTYEQYF. The chain carries TRBV4-1 and TRBJ2-7; TRBD2 matches at 12 bases. Germline values: CDR1 MGHRA, CDR2 YSYEKL. V lost 0 bases to trimming and J lost 2 bases; unmatched junction nucleotides: 8. This CDR3 has 18 amino acids.

This clonotype was seen ten or more times. This CDR3 is CASSLGHNTEAFF. The CDR3 DNA reads as TGTGCCAGCAGCTTAGGACACAACACTGAAGCTTTCTTT. This chain links TRBV7-2 with TRBJ1-1; D gene uncertain. The V end lost 1 base, the J end lost 2 bases, and 5 bases lay between the germline ends. The length of the CDR3 is 13 residues. Per germline, CDR1 SGHTA and CDR2 FQGNSA.

The gene calls are TRBV7-2 and TRBJ1-2; D is unclear. Per germline, CDR1 SGHTA and CDR2 FQGNSA. This CDR3 has 15 amino acids. V gave up 4 bases and J gave up 4 bases, with 16 bases separating them. CDR3 amino acids: CASSYAKGMGYGYTF. The CDR3 DNA is TGTGCCAGCAGCTACGCAAAAGGGATGGGCTATGGCTACACCTTC.

In its sample, this clonotype was seen a few times. The chain recombines TRBV5-8 with TRBJ2-4; D is unresolved. CDR1 SGHTS and CDR2 YDEGEE come from the germline V gene. V lost 1 base to trimming and J lost 1 base, with 18 bases between them. This CDR3 has 18 residues. As DNA, the CDR3 is TGTGCCAGCAGCTTGAATTATGGGTGGAACGGGGCCAAAAACATTCAGTACTTC. This translates into CASSLNYGWNGAKNIQYF. Based on the CDR3 plus reference TRBV5-8 and TRBJ2-4, the full variable domain is EAGVTQSPTHLIKTRGQQATLRCSPISGHTSVYWYQQALGLGLQFLLWYDEGEERNRGNFPPRFSGRQFPNYSSELNVNALELEDSALYLCASSLNYGWNGAKNIQYFGAGTRLSVL.

The chain combines TRBV7-3 with TRBJ1-2; D unclear. The CDR3 runs 13 residues. The V end was cut by 5 bases, the J end by 6 bases, with 13 bases between. The germline V gene encodes CDR1 SGHTA and CDR2 FQGTGA. The CDR3 protein is CASSETPGNGYTF. The DNA of the CDR3 is TGTGCCAGCAGCGAAACCCCGGGGAATGGCTACACCTTC. Full variable domain (remainder filled in from reference TRBV7-3 and TRBJ1-2): GAGVSQTPSNKVTEKGKYVELRCDPISGHTALYWYRQSLGQGPEFLIYFQGTGAADDSGLPNDRFFAVRPEGSVSTLKIQRTERGDSAVYLCASSETPGNGYTFGSGTRLTVV.

The gene calls are TRBV6-2 or TRBV6-3 and TRBJ1-5; D is undetermined. V was shortened by 2 bases and J by 0 bases, with 5 bases between the two germline ends. This CDR3 is built from 14 residues. CDR1 is MNHEY and CDR2 is SVGEGT in the germline V gene. The CDR3 DNA sequence: TGTGCCAGCAGTTACCGCTATAGCAATCAGCCCCAGCATTTT. Translating it yields CASSYRYSNQPQHF.